The source of this T cell receptor beta chain is a study of blood T cell repertoires in COVID-19. Overall study: Sites in the United States, Italy and Spain provided acute and convalescent COVID-19 samples. In each case, the material was cDNA or gDNA derived from T cells, B-cell-depleted T cells, or PBMCs.

Authors' data handling: Estimates of nucleated cell counts were drawn from the amplification of reference gene primers. The method was immunoSEQ multiplex PCR; TCRdb's version includes in-frame clones alone and lacks a portion of them. V and J calls and clone size come straight from that table; D and trimming were deduced from the DNA. Of a few hundred thousand clones in the sample, around 80% are singletons; the top ten hold less than 4%. The junction had 2 bases not matched to a gene; V was cut back by 0 bases and J by 2 bases. This CDR3 region has 17 residues. Germline loops: CDR1 SGHRS, CDR2 YFSETQ.

This TCR came from a woman between 18 and 29 years old with acute or convalescent COVID-19. The chain links TRBV5-1 to TRBJ1-4; 12 nucleotides line up with TRBD1. Source material: peripheral blood. CDR3 in DNA: TGCGCCAGCAGCTTGGCGGGACAGGGGGCTACTAATGAAAAACTGTTTTTT. It yields the protein CASSLAGQGATNEKLFF. The full variable domain, with the rest looked up from reference TRBV5-1 and TRBJ1-4, is KAGVTQTPRYLIKTRGQQVTLSCSPISGHRSVSWYQQTPGQGLQFLFEYFSETQRNKGNFPGRFSGRQFSNSRSEMNVSTLELGDSALYLCASSLAGQGATNEKLFFGSGTQLSVL.